The 26 T cell receptor beta chains given below trace back to one sample, sequenced in a study of cytotoxic CD8 clonotypes in ibrutinib-treated CLL. TCRdb's table, derived via immunoSEQ multiplex PCR, lists solely in-frame clones and lacks some. The table includes about 200,000 clones, approximately 72% detected once. Sequenced material: PBMCs, taken after 24 months of ibrutinib treatment. These receptors were obtained from a human donor with chronic lymphocytic leukemia.

This clone was found a few times. The chain couples TRBV27 to TRBJ2-6, with D uncertain. The CDR3 totals 20 residues. V dropped 1 base and J dropped 0 bases, with 19 bases sitting between them. The germline V gene encodes CDR1 MNHEY and CDR2 SMNVEV (reference sequence). This CDR3 reads CASSLFALVGSFSGANVLTF. The CDR3 coding sequence is TGTGCCAGCAGTTTATTCGCCCTCGTAGGATCGTTCTCTGGGGCCAACGTCCTGACTTTC. The whole variable domain, filled in from reference TRBV27 and TRBJ2-6, reads EAQVTQNPRYLITVTGKKLTVTCSQNMNHEYMSWYRQDPGLGLRQIYYSMNVEVTDKGDVPEGYKVSRKEKRNFPLILESPSPNQTSLYFCASSLFALVGSFSGANVLTFGAGSRLTVL.

This chain's CDR3 is CATKTTSILYNEQFF. CDR3 nucleotides: TGCGCCACCAAAACGACTAGCATTCTGTACAATGAGCAGTTCTTC. This chain uses TRBV5-1 with TRBJ2-1; 7 bases are a match to TRBD2. The germline V gene has CDR1 SGHRS and CDR2 YFSETQ. The length of the CDR3 is 15 residues. V shed 9 bases, J shed 4 bases, and the junction held 13 bases outside the gene matches.

This rearrangement joins TRBV30 to TRBJ2-5; 16 bases map to TRBD2. Germline values: CDR1 GTSNPN, CDR2 SVGIG (reference sequence). The V and J ends lost 5 bases and 0 bases, in that order; junction bases with no gene match: 3. The CDR3 consists of 16 residues. The chain's CDR3 is CAWGGLAGGYQETQYF. For the CDR3, the DNA is TGTGCCTGGGGGGGACTAGCGGGAGGGTACCAAGAGACCCAGTACTTC. Full variable domain (missing parts from reference TRBV30 and TRBJ2-5): SQTIHQWPATLVQPVGSPLSLECTVEGTSNPNLYWYRQAAGRGLQLLFYSVGIGQISSEVPQNLSASRPQDRQFILSSKKLLLSDSGFYLCAWGGLAGGYQETQYFGPGTRLLVL.

The chain uses TRBV2 and TRBJ2-3, with D maybe TRBD2 (5 bases). V lost 6 bases, J lost 2 bases, and 12 bases lay in between. Germline loops: CDR1 SNHLY, CDR2 FYNNEI. The CDR3 is 14 residues long. For the CDR3, the DNA is TGTGCCAGCAGAGTAGCGTTCCACACAGATACGCAGTATTTT. Translation gives CASRVAFHTDTQYF.

This sequence joins TRBV27 and TRBJ2-3, with D uncertain. Germline V gives CDR1 MNHEY, CDR2 SMNVEV (reference sequence). Trimming pared 5 bases from V and 6 bases from J, leaving 12 bases between. This CDR3 has 13 residues. The CDR3 spells CASSLSLGDTQYF. In DNA, the CDR3 is TGTGCCAGCAGTCTTTCCCTCGGGGATACGCAGTATTTT.

The genes are TRBV2 and TRBJ1-1; TRBD1 is a possible D gene (5 bases). This CDR3 is 14 amino acids long. CDR1 and CDR2 (germline): SNHLY, FYNNEI. Trimming left V 6 bases short and J 1 base short, with 12 bases between. The CDR3 sequence: CASRAGASNTEAFF. The CDR3 coding sequence is TGTGCCAGCAGAGCCGGGGCTTCGAACACTGAAGCTTTCTTT. Combining the CDR3 with reference TRBV2 and TRBJ1-1 gives the whole variable domain EPEVTQTPSHQVTQMGQEVILRCVPISNHLYFYWYRQILGQKVEFLVSFYNNEISEKSEIFDDQFSVERPDGSNFTLKIRSTKLEDSAMYFCASRAGASNTEAFFGQGTRLTVV.

The rearrangement links TRBV12-5 to TRBJ2-1; TRBD2 matches 12 bases. This CDR3 has 15 amino acids. Germline CDR1 LGHNT, CDR2 FRNRAP. Germline trimming cut 1 base from V and 5 bases from J; bases unmatched to any gene: 0. CDR3 residues: CASGLGTSGDNEQFF. The CDR3 DNA follows: TGTGCTAGTGGTTTGGGGACTAGCGGGGACAATGAGCAGTTCTTC.

The chain carries TRBV27 and TRBJ1-4; tentative D call: TRBD1 (6 bases). Trimming removed 3 bases at V and 4 bases at J, with 9 bases between. The V gene's germline CDR1 is MNHEY and CDR2 SMNVEV (reference sequence). The CDR3 is 14 residues long. The CDR3 nucleotides are TGTGCCAGCAGTTTTTCAGGGGTTAATGAAAAACTGTTTTTT. Protein sequence: CASSFSGVNEKLFF.

This clone has a handful of counts. For the CDR3, the DNA is TGTGCCAGCAGTGACTCAGTAGGCGCAGCCTACAATGAGCAGTTCTTC. Its translation is CASSDSVGAAYNEQFF. The chain employs TRBV6-4 and TRBJ2-1, with D unresolved. The V gene's germline CDR1 is MRHNA and CDR2 SNTAGT. This CDR3 comprises 16 residues. V was shortened by 0 bases and J by 2 bases, with 11 bases between the two germline ends.

The J gene is TRBJ2-3, the V gene TRBV5-4; D gene uncertain. From germline, CDR1 is SGHNT and CDR2 YYREEE (reference sequence). The CDR3 is 15 residues long. V was trimmed by 4 bases and J by 2 bases, leaving 14 bases between them. The CDR3 DNA sequence: TGTGCCAGCAGCGGCAGAACTACTTCCACAGATACGCAGTATTTT. Translated, it gives CASSGRTTSTDTQYF. The full variable domain, rest sourced from reference TRBV5-4 and TRBJ2-3, is ETGVTQSPTHLIKTRGQQVTLRCSSQSGHNTVSWYQQALGQGPQFIFQYYREEENGRGNFPPRFSGLQFPNYSSELNVNALELDDSALYLCASSGRTTSTDTQYFGPGTRLTVL.

The chain joins TRBV15 to TRBJ1-4; D is ambiguous. The CDR3 has 16 residues. With 0 bases removed from V and 1 base from J, the gap between germline ends came to 9 bases. Germline CDR1 and CDR2: LNHNV and YYDKDF (reference sequence). The DNA for the CDR3 is TGTGCCACCAGCAGAGATCTAACGGAAACTAATGAAAAACTGTTTTTT. This encodes CATSRDLTETNEKLFF.

This clone came up a few times. The chain combines TRBV10-3 with TRBJ1-2; 8 positions match TRBD1. CDR1 is ENHRY and CDR2 is SYGVKD in the germline V gene. The V and J ends lost 10 bases and 6 bases, in that order; junction bases with no gene match: 7. The CDR3 has 12 amino acids. The CDR3 protein is CATRTGGNGYTF. The DNA of the CDR3 is TGTGCCACCCGAACAGGGGGAAATGGCTACACCTTC.

In this sample, this clone turned up a few times. V gene TRBV19 combines with J gene TRBJ1-5; unclear D gene. CDR1 is LNHDA and CDR2 is SQIVND in the germline V gene (reference sequence). CDR3 length: 15 amino acids. Trimming cost V 1 base and J 0 bases, with 7 bases left between them. The CDR3 here is CASSIVDVSNQPQHF. The DNA of the CDR3 is TGTGCCAGTAGTATAGTTGACGTTAGCAATCAGCCCCAGCATTTT.

The rearrangement links TRBV19 to TRBJ2-3, with 10 bases matching TRBD2. This CDR3 is 16 amino acids long. Germline V gene sequence: CDR1 LNHDA, CDR2 SQIVND (reference sequence). V shed 4 bases and J 2 bases; nucleotides not matched to a gene: 6. The CDR3: CASSTILAGHTDTQYF. The CDR3 nucleotides are TGTGCCAGTAGTACCATACTAGCGGGACACACAGATACGCAGTATTTT.

The rearrangement uses TRBV5-4 and TRBJ1-2; 9 positions match TRBD1. Germline assignment: CDR1 SGHNT and CDR2 YYREEE (reference sequence). The CDR3 loop spans 14 amino acids. V dropped 5 bases and J dropped 5; count of bases not matched to a gene: 7. The DNA for the CDR3 is TGTGCCAGCAGAAGTACAGGGGGCGGTTATGGCTACACCTTC. It encodes CASRSTGGGYGYTF. Full variable domain (rest looked up from reference TRBV5-4 and TRBJ1-2): ETGVTQSPTHLIKTRGQQVTLRCSSQSGHNTVSWYQQALGQGPQFIFQYYREEENGRGNFPPRFSGLQFPNYSSELNVNALELDDSALYLCASRSTGGGYGYTFGSGTRLTVV.

The chain couples TRBV7-2 to TRBJ2-7, with D possibly matching TRBD1 (6 bases). Germline V gene sequence: CDR1 SGHTA, CDR2 FQGNSA. Trimming stripped 5 bases from V and 1 base from J, with 21 bases between. The CDR3 spans 17 residues. For the CDR3, the DNA is TGTGCCAGCAGCCGTAGTGGGGGCGCGTATGTATCCTACGAGCAGTACTTC. Translated, it gives CASSRSGGAYVSYEQYF.

The V gene is TRBV5-5, the J gene TRBJ1-3; D unresolved. V lost 4 bases and J 2 bases, leaving 19 bases between the germline ends. Germline V lookup: CDR1 SGHKS, CDR2 YYEKEE (reference sequence). The CDR3 has 17 residues. The CDR3: CASSQRPTSRTGNTIYF. The DNA of the CDR3 is TGTGCCAGCAGCCAAAGACCGACATCCCGCACTGGAAACACCATATATTTT.

The chain is built from TRBV7-7 and TRBJ2-1, with D perhaps assigned TRBD1 or TRBD2 (5 bases each). Looked up from germline, CDR1 is SSHAT and CDR2 is FNYEAQ (reference sequence). Trimming removed 1 base at V and 2 bases at J, with 12 bases between. The CDR3 sequence is 16 residues long. CDR3 sequence: CASSLEPRGTYNEQFF. In DNA form, the CDR3 reads TGTGCCAGCAGCTTAGAACCTCGGGGCACCTACAATGAGCAGTTCTTC.

The V and J genes are TRBV28 and TRBJ2-1; 9 nucleotides match TRBD2. After removal of 7 bases from V and 5 bases from J, the junction contained 9 bases not matched to a gene. The CDR3 loop spans 15 amino acids. Germline V CDR1 and CDR2: MDHEN, SYDVKM. CDR3 DNA sequence: TGTGCCAGCACCAGACCACTAGCGGGTAACAATGAGCAGTTCTTC. This gives the protein CASTRPLAGNNEQFF. The variable domain in full, completed from reference TRBV28 and TRBJ2-1, reads DVKVTQSSRYLVKRTGEKVFLECVQDMDHENMFWYRQDPGLGLRLIYFSYDVKMKEKGDIPEGYSVSREKKERFSLILESASTNQTSMYLCASTRPLAGNNEQFFGPGTRLTVL.

A word on this clone: The junction departs from the called germline gene at one end, perhaps through a read error. This chain uses TRBV7-7 with TRBJ1-5; TRBD1 is a possible D gene (6 bases). Germline V gene lookup returns CDR1 SSHAT and CDR2 FNYEAQ (reference sequence). CDR3 length equals 19 residues. The CDR3 loop is CASSLLYEQGVIGNQPQHF. The CDR3 coding sequence is TGTGCTAGCAGCTTGTTGTACGAACAGGGAGTAATAGGCAATCAGCCCCAGCATTTT.

The chain combines TRBV14 with TRBJ2-1; 7 bases are shared with TRBD2. Germline CDR1 reads SGHDN; CDR2 reads FVKESK. The CDR3 sequence is 16 residues long. The trim removed 0 bases at V and 6 bases at J, leaving 8 bases unmatched. The CDR3 DNA is TGTGCCAGCAGCCAAGATGCGGGAGCGAGAGGCAATGAGCAGTTCTTC. Encoded protein: CASSQDAGARGNEQFF.

This CDR3 is CASSDRGTGELFF. The CDR3 region has the DNA TGTGCCAGCAGTGACAGGGGGACCGGGGAGCTGTTTTTT. This chain uses TRBV6-5 with TRBJ2-2; 9 bases are a match to TRBD1. CDR1 and CDR2 from the germline V gene are MNHEY and SVGAGI. The CDR3 runs to 13 residues. V lost 5 bases, J lost 5 bases, and 0 bases stayed unmatched.

The sample holds a few counts of this clone. This chain links TRBV19 with TRBJ1-2, with unresolved D. This CDR3 has 14 amino acids. The germline V gene encodes CDR1 LNHDA and CDR2 SQIVND (reference sequence). V lost 3 bases and J lost 4, with 12 bases in between. Written as DNA, the CDR3 is TGTGCCAGTAGTATCTATGGAGGAACCTATGGCTACACCTTC. Amino acids: CASSIYGGTYGYTF.

The chain employs TRBV29-1 and TRBJ1-1; D call uncertain. Germline V gene lookup returns CDR1 SQVTM and CDR2 ANQGSEA. The CDR3 is 13 residues long. V shed 8 bases and J shed 0 bases, with 13 bases lying between them. CDR3: CSLNSQVNTEAFF. CDR3 DNA: TGCAGCCTCAATTCGCAGGTGAACACTGAAGCTTTCTTT.

Only one count was recorded for this clone. In DNA form, the CDR3 reads TGTGCCAGCACACGAGTGGGCAGTAACTATGGCTACACCTTC. Encoded protein: CASTRVGSNYGYTF. This chain joins TRBV9 and TRBJ1-2; D unclear. The CDR3 consists of 14 residues. In germline, CDR1 is SGDLS, CDR2 YYNGEE. V was trimmed by 6 bases and J by 1 base, leaving 13 bases between them.

V is TRBV4-1 and J is TRBJ1-2; D is uncertain. This CDR3 region has 15 residues. Trimming cost V 1 base and J 0 bases, with 9 bases left between them. The V gene's germline CDR1 is MGHRA and CDR2 YSYEKL. CDR3 coding DNA: TGCGCCAGCAGCCAAGGGGTTTTAACTAACTATGGCTACACCTTC. It is translated as CASSQGVLTNYGYTF.